This T cell receptor beta chain is from a study of blood T cell repertoires in COVID-19 (dated by TCRdb to 2018 to 2021). About the full investigation: Samples covering the acute and convalescent phases of COVID-19 were provided by collaborators in the United States, Italy and Spain. The material from the prospective study consisted of cDNA or gDNA derived from T cells, B-cell-depleted T cells, or PBMCs. Subjects who had been exposed to COVID-19, were actively infected with it, or had recovered from it provided the deeply sampled blood TCRbeta repertoires that made up the dataset. A freely available public database, intended as a resource for researchers studying the immune response to SARS-CoV-2, is where the repertoires were released. The samples were drawn from the first 160 participants of the ongoing ImmuneRACE study and from 950 to 1,500 subjects provided by 6 global collaborators. The sample metadata nearly always contained a de-identified subject ID, COVID-19 status, age in years and sex. Where available, HLA class I and class II types were taken from metadata supplied by the sample provider and were not determined by assay-based typing. The study at large found these results: The quantity of clinical and demographic metadata differed by source and by participant and was supplied without curation.

The cysteine opens and the phenylalanine closes a CDR3 of 16 amino acids. Just CDR3 DNA is preserved here, 48 bases in frame from base 1. The germline ends are 15 bases apart after V is trimmed by 4 bases and J by 2 bases. Per the germline V gene (reference sequence), SGHNT is the CDR1 and YYREEE is the CDR2. TCRbeta CDR3 regions were amplified from genomic DNA by means of the immunoSEQ Assay, a bias-controlled multiplex PCR. The paper's processing steps were these. The number of nucleated cells in each sample was estimated by amplification of reference gene primers within the assay. Sequence reads were collapsed and filtered to measure the absolute abundance of every unique TCRbeta CDR3 rearrangement. Productive Simpson clonality was computed per sample as the square root of Simpson's diversity index over productive rearrangements. This is the immuneACCESS table as TCRdb keeps it, with only in-frame sequences that have V and J called. A part of the clones is gone; compared with another copy, unresolved V genes explain less than half, and the rest is unexplained. From that table come the V and J calls and clone size; the DNA was used to work out D and trimming. This sample comprises just over 650,000 clones, 90% of them detected only once. Approximately 0.25% of the sample lies in the top ten.

On this clone itself: Its antigen is unknown. It has no much larger one-base neighbor in the sample; base qualities were not kept.

Whole blood was collected in K2EDTA tubes by collaborating institutions according to the institutions' own protocols. For TCRbeta analysis, collaborators shipped samples in one of three forms: frozen whole blood, isolated PBMCs, or DNA extracted from either of those sample types. What was sequenced was peripheral blood. The receptor was isolated from a woman aged 18-29 years with acute or convalescent COVID-19. The chain links TRBV5-4 with TRBJ2-2; TRBD1 could be the D gene, as 5 bases match. Here the CDR3 is given as CASSQVGQPNTGELFF. The DNA sequence follows: TGTGCCAGCAGCCAGGTGGGGCAGCCCAACACCGGGGAGCTGTTTTTT.